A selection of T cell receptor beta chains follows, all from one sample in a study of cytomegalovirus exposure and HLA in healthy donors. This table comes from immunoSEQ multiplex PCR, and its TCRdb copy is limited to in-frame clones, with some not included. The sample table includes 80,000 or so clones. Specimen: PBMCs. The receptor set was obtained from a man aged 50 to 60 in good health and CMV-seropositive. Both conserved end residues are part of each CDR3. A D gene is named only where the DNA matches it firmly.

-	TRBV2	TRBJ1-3	CASSATQGGRNTIYF	TGTGCCAGCAGTGCTACACAGGGTGGAAGAAACACCATATATTTT
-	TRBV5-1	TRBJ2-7	CASSLGLTVNAYEQYF	TGCGCCAGCAGCTTGGGGCTGACAGTGAACGCCTACGAGCAGTACTTC
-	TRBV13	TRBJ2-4	CASSPRREVGNIQYF	TGTGCCAGCAGCCCAAGGAGGGAAGTTGGAAACATTCAGTACTTC
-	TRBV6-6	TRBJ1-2	CASSPRGGNYGYTF	TGTGCCAGCAGTCCCCGGGGGGGAAACTATGGCTACACCTTC
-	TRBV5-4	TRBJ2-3	CAGRTGQTDTQYF	TGTGCCGGTCGTACAGGGCAAACAGATACGCAGTATTTT
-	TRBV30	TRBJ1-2	CAWSPGPVYGYTF	TGTGCCTGGAGTCCTGGGCCCGTCTATGGCTACACCTTC
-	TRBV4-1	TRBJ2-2	CASSRTGTGELFF	TGCGCCAGCAGTCGGACTGGAACCGGGGAGCTGTTTTTT
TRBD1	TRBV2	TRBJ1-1	CASSTQGVNTEAFF	TGTGCCAGCAGCACACAGGGGGTGAACACTGAAGCTTTCTTT
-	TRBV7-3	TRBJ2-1	CASSSSSYNEQFF	TGTGCCAGCAGCTCCAGTTCCTACAATGAGCAGTTCTTC
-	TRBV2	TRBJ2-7	CASSVDRYEQYF	TGTGCCAGCAGTGTCGACAGGTACGAGCAGTACTTC
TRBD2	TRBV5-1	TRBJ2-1	CASSPRTSWSDNEQFF	TGCGCCAGCAGTCCCAGGACTAGCTGGTCCGACAATGAGCAGTTCTTC
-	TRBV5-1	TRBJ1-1	CASFPGDDRNTEAFF	TGCGCCAGCTTTCCAGGGGACGATAGGAACACTGAAGCTTTCTTT
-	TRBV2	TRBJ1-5	CASSEVREEEPQHF	TGTGCCAGCAGTGAGGTACGAGAGGAGGAGCCCCAGCATTTT
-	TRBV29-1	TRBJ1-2	CSVEVPGVGYGYTF	TGCAGCGTTGAAGTCCCAGGGGTGGGCTATGGCTACACCTTC
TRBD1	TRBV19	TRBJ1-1	CASSACRDRERCTEAFF	TGTGCCAGTAGCGCTTGTCGGGACAGGGAGAGGTGCACTGAAGCTTTCTTT
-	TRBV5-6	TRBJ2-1	CATHSEGSYYNEQFF	TGTGCCACCCACTCGGAGGGGTCTTACTACAATGAGCAGTTCTTC
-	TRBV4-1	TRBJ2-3	CASSQESPTQYF	TGCGCCAGCAGCCAAGAGAGCCCTACGCAGTATTTT
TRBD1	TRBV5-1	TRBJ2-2	CASRPGTVNTGELFF	TGCGCCAGCAGACCCGGGACAGTGAACACCGGGGAGCTGTTTTTT
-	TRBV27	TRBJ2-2	CASSPRGTLNTGELFF	TGTGCCAGCAGCCCTCGTGGGACTTTGAACACCGGGGAGCTGTTTTTT
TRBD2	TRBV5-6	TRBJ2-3	CASSLSGGAETDTQYF	TGTGCCAGCAGCTTGAGCGGGGGGGCCGAGACAGATACGCAGTATTTT
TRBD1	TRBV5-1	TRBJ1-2	CASSSSSGQAATNYGYTF	TGCGCCAGCAGCTCCTCCTCGGGACAGGCTGCTACTAACTATGGCTACACCTTC
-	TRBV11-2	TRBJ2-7	CASQVVSSYEQYF	TGTGCCAGCCAGGTTGTGAGCTCCTACGAGCAGTACTTC
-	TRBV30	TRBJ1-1	CACPGTRRTEAFF	TGTGCCTGCCCGGGAACCCGGAGGACTGAAGCTTTCTTT
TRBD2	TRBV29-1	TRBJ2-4	CSVSSGVLAKNIQYF	TGCAGCGTTTCTAGCGGGGTCCTAGCCAAAAACATTCAGTACTTC